This TCR beta chain was obtained from a study of blood T cells in healthy people across ages. This clonotype was seen a handful of times. Alongside a J-beta primer mix, a sample-barcoded 5' primer served in a second PCR lasting about 7 to 12 cycles. MiXCR was run by TCRdb on the 5' RACE reads, yielding one entry per CDR3 protein. Altogether about 640,000 distinct CDR3 sequences are present, roughly three fifths being singletons, with the ten largest covering about two fifths. This CDR3 is 17 amino acids long. Between the trimmed V and J ends, which lost 0 bases and 0 bases, there was a span of 15 bases. Germline assignment: CDR1 SQVTM and CDR2 ANQGSEA.

Sequencing was carried out using blood. This TCR was recovered from a man aged 55 to 70 in good health. This chain connects TRBV29-1 to TRBJ2-1, with TRBD1 as a possible D gene (6 bases). The CDR3: CSVEEGPVGGSYNEQFF. In DNA form, the CDR3 reads TGCAGCGTTGAAGAGGGGCCCGTAGGGGGCTCCTACAATGAGCAGTTCTTC.